This T cell receptor (beta chain) was identified in a study of T cell changes during pregnancy in multiple sclerosis. Generated by immunoSEQ multiplex PCR, the TCRdb table keeps only in-frame clones and is missing some. The sample yields about 64,000 clones, over 85% seen once. Germline V gives CDR1 KGHSH, CDR2 LQKENI. The CDR3 is 14 amino acids. V gave up 4 bases and J gave up 3 bases, with 10 bases separating them. The V and J genes are TRBV18 and TRBJ1-5; D possibly corresponds to TRBD1 (6 bases). The TCR was taken from a female donor with multiple sclerosis, enrolled in a pregnancy study. Sequencing was performed on peripheral blood, taken in the second trimester of pregnancy. For the CDR3, the DNA is TGTGCCAGCTCACGGGGGGGCCTCAATCAGCCCCAGCATTTT. Amino acids: CASSRGGLNQPQHF.